This section outlines one T cell receptor beta chain sequence together with its context. This clone was seen a handful of times. Its target antigen remains unknown. No clone much larger than this one lies a single base away; base qualities are absent. V loses 4 bases of germline sequence and J loses 4 bases, and the interval between the two ends is 19 bases. Based on the germline V gene, the CDR1 and CDR2 sequences are MDHEN and SYDVKM. The CDR3 has 16 amino acids, counting the end cysteine and phenylalanine. The read is trimmed to its CDR3 DNA, 48 bases read in frame from base 1. These data belong to a study of beta chain features in type 1 diabetes (dated by TCRdb to 2016 to 2019). Broadly, across the study: Mean age, gender distribution, total cell number and subset yield did not differ between patients and healthy donors. A total of about 110 million sorted cells were examined across all samples, and the number of cells per subset was strongly correlated with RNA yield. The study compared the TCRB repertoires of sorted circulating CD4+ T cell subsets in recently diagnosed type 1 diabetes patients with those in matched healthy donors. Regulatory and stem cell-like memory subsets were isolated from only 8 patients and about eight healthy donors, whereas naive and central memory subsets came from all 30 or so donors. General conclusions and limits of the study: Shorter templates might have been favored by PCR, but patient and control samples were amplified and corrected together, so both groups would have been affected equally by any skew. Because cDNA rather than genomic DNA was sequenced, highly expressing activated cells could have been over-represented, although no difference in activation and CD3 levels was found between groups. The naive, central memory and regulatory TCRB repertoires appeared to resemble one another more closely among patients than among healthy donors. In all four CD4+ subsets, TCRB CDR3 length was moderately but significantly shorter in type 1 diabetes patients. Patients with type 1 diabetes made fewer insertions and deleted more nucleotides at VDJ recombination sites, implying thymic rearrangement abnormalities. Because small numbers of individuals were included in the HLA sub-analyses, any influence of HLA type on TCRB rearrangement was left unresolved.

The entire amount of isolated RNA was reverse transcribed using the High Capacity cDNA Reverse Transcription Kit, so the sequenced TCRB transcripts were expressed ones. Naive, central memory and regulatory T cell samples underwent deep immunoSEQ sequencing, averaging about 3.57 million total reads per sample. Sorted cells were lysed in RLT buffer and RNA was extracted with DNase-treated RNeasy Micro or Mini kits, depending on cell number. To prevent cross-contamination, each cell subset was processed individually, whereas patient and healthy donor samples were processed jointly. The immunoSEQ multiplex PCR was used to amplify TCRB sequences from cDNA, generating 87-bp fragments that spanned the CDR3 region. Amplicons were sequenced on the Illumina HiSeq platform. The authors processed their data as follows. Synthetic template baselines were used to correct PCR bias computationally, reads within Hamming distance 2 were collapsed, and singletons that could not be merged were discarded. Reads were aligned against IMGT to assign V, D and J genes, CDR3 length and insertions or deletions at six rearrangement sites. Clonotype counts were normalized to sorted cell number within each subset before computing true diversity and Gini coefficients with the tcR R package. Repertoire sharing was quantified using the overlap coefficient calculated on TCRB nucleotide sequences. Out-of-frame TCRB sequences from naive cells were analyzed as a proxy for the pre-selection repertoire. TCRdb mirrors the immuneACCESS table, restricted to in-frame sequences. Some clones are absent from its copies; in checked studies, under half trace to an unresolved V gene, and the reason for the others is unknown. The V and J calls and clone size are taken from that table; D and trimming were inferred from the DNA. The sample records fewer than 300,000 clones, roughly 21% of which are singletons. The ten biggest clones cover less than 0.035% of the sample.

Each donor gave one peripheral blood draw, roughly 110 mL on average, collected into heparinised tubes. A BD FACSAria II and a panel including CD45RO, CCR7, CD25, CD127, CD95 and CD27 were used to sort naive, central memory, regulatory and stem cell-like memory CD4+ T cells. Every sorted population had a purity above 95%. PBMCs were separated immediately by Lymphoprep density gradient centrifugation and were stained directly, without being cultured. To minimize batch effects, samples were stained and sorted in pairs, one healthy donor with one patient per experiment. This sequence uses TRBV28 and TRBJ1-1; the D segment cannot be called with confidence. The specimen sequenced was naive CD4+ T cells from blood. What the cell subset or site label conveys for this sample: true naive CD4+ T cells. The receptor was isolated from a woman aged 40-49 years with type 1 diabetes. The nucleotide sequence reads as follows: TGTGCCAGCAGTTCCTGCGTAAGAGGGTTTTGCACTGAAGCTTTCTTT. Its product reads: CASSSCVRGFCTEAFF.